This T cell receptor (beta chain) came from a study of shared clonotypes between healthy human individuals. As to this clone: Its antigen is unknown.

The germline gives CDR1 LNHDA, CDR2 SQIVND (reference sequence). The CDR3 covers 15 residues. V was clipped by 5 bases and J by 5 bases; unmatched bases: 10. Assay used: immunoSEQ multiplex PCR; TCRdb lists only in-frame clones, some missing. The sample consists of a few million clones, around 95% of them appearing once. Study-wide results and limits: Clonotype sharing among donors, it was expected, would be affected by sequencing depth. Among non-shared clonotypes, generation probabilities were lower than among those shared by all four donors. In having few donors, the study represented limited genetic and exposure-history diversity.

CD8 cells regarded as naive lacked CD45RO, were positively chosen for CCR7, and omitted terminally differentiated effector memory CD45RA+ cells. Healthy HIV-negative adults without recent acute infections or vaccinations served as donors. The TCR sequence derives from a man aged 18-30 years in good health. Some clones in this sample may be carry-over from other donors' samples. This chain joins TRBV19 and TRBJ2-7, with 9 bases that match TRBD1. The sample comprised naive CD8+ T cells from PBMCs. The CDR3 region has the DNA TGTGCCAGTAGTTTTTCTCGACAGGGGGTCGACGAGCAGTACTTC. Translation gives CASSFSRQGVDEQYF. Full variable domain (rest looked up from reference TRBV19 and TRBJ2-7): DGGITQSPKYLFRKEGQNVTLSCEQNLNHDAMYWYRQDPGQGLRLIYYSQIVNDFQKGDIAEGYSVSREKKESFPLTVTSAQKNPTAFYLCASSFSRQGVDEQYFGPGTRLTVT.